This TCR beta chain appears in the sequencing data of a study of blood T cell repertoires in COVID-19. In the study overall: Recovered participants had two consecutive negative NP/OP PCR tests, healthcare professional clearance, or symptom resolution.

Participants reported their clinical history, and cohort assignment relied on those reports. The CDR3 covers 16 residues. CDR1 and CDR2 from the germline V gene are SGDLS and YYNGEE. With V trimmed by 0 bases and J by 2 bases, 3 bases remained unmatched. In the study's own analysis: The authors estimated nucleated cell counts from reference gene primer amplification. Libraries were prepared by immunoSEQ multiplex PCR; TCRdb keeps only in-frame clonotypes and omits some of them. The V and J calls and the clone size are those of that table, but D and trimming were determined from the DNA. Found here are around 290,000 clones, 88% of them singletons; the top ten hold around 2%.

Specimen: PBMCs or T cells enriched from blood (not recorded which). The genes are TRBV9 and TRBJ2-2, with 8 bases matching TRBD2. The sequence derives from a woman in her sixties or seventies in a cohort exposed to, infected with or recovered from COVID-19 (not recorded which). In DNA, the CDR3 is TGTGCCAGCAGCGTAGATGGGACTAGAAACACCGGGGAGCTGTTTTTT. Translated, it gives CASSVDGTRNTGELFF. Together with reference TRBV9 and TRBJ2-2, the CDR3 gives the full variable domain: DSGVTQTPKHLITATGQRVTLRCSPRSGDLSVYWYQQSLDQGLQFLIQYYNGEERAKGNILERFSAQQFPDLHSELNLSSLELGDSALYFCASSVDGTRNTGELFFGEGSRLTVL.